Below are 22 T cell receptor beta chains sequenced from a single sample in a study of monozygotic twins with inflammatory bowel disease. TCRdb processed the 5' RACE reads again and assigns one entry to each CDR3 protein, with no DNA. The data include 120,000 to 150,000 distinct CDR3 sequences; the top ten clones carry 2.4%. Sequenced material: blood. These receptors all stem from a human donor with ulcerative colitis or Crohn's disease, or a healthy co-twin of an affected twin (not recorded which).

The chain carries TRBV7-2 and TRBJ1-2; the D call of TRBD1 rests on TCRdb alone, since no DNA is present to check it. This CDR3 comprises 15 residues. Germline V gene lookup returns CDR1 SGHTA and CDR2 FQGNSA. CDR3 amino acids: CASSFSPGTDYGYTF.

The chain combines TRBV6-5 with TRBJ2-3; TCRdb reports TRBD2, a call that lacks DNA to check it against. Germline loops: CDR1 MNHEY, CDR2 SVGAGI. The CDR3 is 11 residues long. This CDR3 reads CASRGEGTQYF.

The chain combines TRBV20-1 with TRBJ1-1; lacking DNA, the TRBD1 call made by TCRdb goes unchecked. The CDR3 loop spans 14 amino acids. The germline gives CDR1 DFQATT, CDR2 SNEGSKA (reference sequence). CDR3 protein: CSAFKTWEDTEAFF.

This sequence joins TRBV12-3 or TRBV12-4 and TRBJ2-3; TCRdb calls TRBD2, which cannot be checked without DNA. This CDR3 comprises 15 residues. The CDR3 reads CASSLMGSPTDTQYF.

This rearrangement joins TRBV12-3 or TRBV12-4 to TRBJ2-2; TCRdb lists TRBD2, though no DNA is available to test this call. The CDR3 is 16 residues long. This CDR3 reads CASSPIAGGSVEELFF.

V and J are TRBV20-1 and TRBJ1-6. This CDR3 spans 15 amino acids. In germline, CDR1 is DFQATT, CDR2 SNEGSKA (reference sequence). CDR3 protein: CSARAGGGYNSPLHF.

The chain uses TRBV10-2 and TRBJ2-5; TCRdb designates TRBD1, a call that cannot be tested without DNA. CDR1 is WSHSY, CDR2 SAAADI, per germline. This CDR3 has 17 amino acids. The CDR3 loop is CASSLKRGQGVVETQYF.

This rearrangement joins TRBV5-1 to TRBJ1-6. From germline, CDR1 is SGHRS and CDR2 YFSETQ. The CDR3 consists of 15 residues. The CDR3 sequence: CASSLGRLYNSPLHF.

The V gene is TRBV12-3 or TRBV12-4, the J gene TRBJ2-5; no DNA is available, so the TRBD1 call from TCRdb remains unchecked. There are 13 residues in the CDR3. CDR3 protein: CASRPGIQETQYF.

This rearrangement joins TRBV12-3 or TRBV12-4 to TRBJ1-5; there is no DNA to check the TCRdb D call of TRBD1. CDR3 length equals 16 residues. The CDR3 sequence: CASSTRVGGADQPQHF.

The J gene is TRBJ2-7, the V gene TRBV25-1; no DNA is available, so the TRBD1 call from TCRdb remains unchecked. The CDR3 totals 14 residues. Germline V gives CDR1 MGHDK, CDR2 SYGVNS. CDR3 sequence reads: CASSSSGSLYEQYF.

The chain uses TRBV7-3 and TRBJ2-3; the D gene TCRdb calls, TRBD1, cannot be checked with no DNA. The CDR3 has 16 residues. Germline V gene lookup returns CDR1 SGHTA and CDR2 FQGTGA. CDR3 sequence: CASSLSREGATDTQYF.

The chain recombines TRBV12-3 or TRBV12-4 with TRBJ1-1; the TCRdb call, TRBD1, lacks DNA for checking. This CDR3 region has 15 residues. Here the CDR3 reads CASSLLVGANTEAFF.

V usage is TRBV20-1 and J usage is TRBJ1-5; checking the TCRdb D call of TRBD1 is not possible without DNA. The CDR3 sequence is 17 residues long. The V gene's germline CDR1 is DFQATT and CDR2 SNEGSKA (reference sequence). CDR3 sequence: CSARDPAGEISNQPQHF.

The V gene is TRBV7-9, the J gene TRBJ1-3. The germline gives CDR1 SEHNR, CDR2 FQNEAQ (reference sequence). The CDR3 is 16 amino acids. The CDR3: CASSLVAGYSGNTIYF.

This sequence joins TRBV12-3 or TRBV12-4 and TRBJ1-6. The CDR3 consists of 18 residues. CDR3 protein: CASSPAGPSISYNSPLHF.

Here the CDR3 reads CASSTRQGADTEAFF. The chain employs TRBV7-9 and TRBJ1-1; checking the TCRdb D call of TRBD1 is not possible without DNA. This CDR3 contains 15 residues. Germline V gene data show CDR1 as SEHNR and CDR2 as FQNEAQ (reference sequence).

This sequence joins TRBV7-2 and TRBJ1-5. CDR1 and CDR2 (germline): SGHTA, FQGNSA. This CDR3 has 17 residues. CDR3 region: CASSPAGGLYSNQPQHF.

This rearrangement joins TRBV5-1 to TRBJ2-1; TCRdb names TRBD1, which stays unverified in the absence of DNA. CDR3 length equals 15 residues. CDR1 and CDR2 (germline): SGHRS, YFSETQ. CDR3 region: CASSSDGRAYNEQFF.

The chain uses TRBV27 and TRBJ2-7; lacking DNA, the TRBD1 call made by TCRdb goes unchecked. This CDR3 is built from 15 residues. The germline V gene has CDR1 MNHEY and CDR2 SMNVEV (reference sequence). CDR3 residues: CASRTLPGRFYEQYF.

This sequence joins TRBV20-1 and TRBJ1-3. The CDR3 has 14 amino acids. Per the germline V gene, CDR1 is DFQATT and CDR2 is SNEGSKA (reference sequence). CDR3 region: CSAKRSSSGNTIYF.

The J gene is TRBJ1-1, the V gene TRBV6-1; TCRdb's D call of TRBD1 is untestable without DNA. The CDR3 consists of 14 residues. The germline gives CDR1 MNHNS, CDR2 SASEGT. CDR3 in amino acids: CDSSPTGRKAEAFF.